Each of the 32 T cell receptor beta chains below was sequenced from the same sample in a study of control samples from healthy donors and cancer patients (dated by TCRdb to about 2020). The method was the immunoSEQ multiplex PCR assay. TCRdb's version of the immuneACCESS table is confined to in-frame rearrangements and falls short of the full clone set. An unresolved V gene accounts for under half of the shortfall where checked; the remainder is of unknown origin. The sample data list fewer than 200,000 clones, and roughly 92% of these were observed just once. The biggest ten clones account for 1.2% to 1.5% of the sample. The sample was blood. All receptors come from a young man in good health.

The gene calls are TRBV6-5 and TRBJ1-3; D gene unclear. The CDR3 is 13 residues long. Germline V CDR1 and CDR2: MNHEY, SVGAGI. V was shortened by 8 bases and J by 3 bases, with 11 bases between the two germline ends. Here the CDR3 DNA reads TGTGCCAGCCATAGCCTGGGTGGAAACACCATATATTTT. Translating gives CASHSLGGNTIYF.

The chain recombines TRBV6-5 with TRBJ2-5; weak D call: TRBD2 (5 bases). This CDR3 is built from 13 residues. V was clipped by 6 bases and J by 4 bases, with 12 bases between them. The germline gives CDR1 MNHEY, CDR2 SVGAGI. The CDR3 here is CASSHGVSETQYF. The CDR3 DNA sequence: TGTGCCAGCAGCCACGGGGTCTCAGAGACCCAGTACTTC.

This chain connects TRBV18 to TRBJ2-7; perhaps TRBD2 as D (6 bases). Deletions cut 5 bases from V and 2 bases from J, with 16 bases between. This CDR3 comprises 15 residues. Germline V gene lookup returns CDR1 KGHSH and CDR2 LQKENI. The CDR3 region has the DNA TGTGCCAGCTCAGACGCCCGAACGGGAGCCTACGAGCAGTACTTC. It specifies CASSDARTGAYEQYF.

The V gene is TRBV4-2, the J gene TRBJ2-3; D unclear. The germline V and J ends were trimmed by 0 bases and 5 bases, with 12 bases remaining between them. The CDR3 is 15 residues long. CDR1 is LGHNA, CDR2 YNFKEQ, per germline. The CDR3 region has the DNA TGTGCCAGCAGCCAAGAAACTGGCCGGCAAGATACGCAGTATTTT. Translated, it gives CASSQETGRQDTQYF.

This chain links TRBV5-4 with TRBJ2-2, with 10 bases matching TRBD1. The CDR3 covers 16 residues. The trim removed 3 bases at V and 4 bases at J, leaving 6 bases unmatched. Germline assignment: CDR1 SGHNT and CDR2 YYREEE (reference sequence). The CDR3 here is CASSYQTGGATGELFF. The CDR3 region has the DNA TGTGCCAGCAGCTATCAGACAGGGGGCGCCACCGGGGAGCTGTTTTTT.

The chain is built from TRBV9 and TRBJ2-1, with a weak D call TRBD2 (6 bases). The CDR3 spans 16 residues. Germline V lookup: CDR1 SGDLS, CDR2 YYNGEE. V was cut by 1 base and J by 0 bases, with 11 bases left in between. The CDR3 region is CASSVFWRGSYNEQFF. The CDR3 DNA follows: TGTGCCAGCAGCGTATTTTGGCGGGGCTCCTACAATGAGCAGTTCTTC.

The chain employs TRBV5-1 and TRBJ2-2, with D possibly matching TRBD1 (6 bases). Germline CDR1 reads SGHRS; CDR2 reads YFSETQ. The CDR3 totals 16 residues. The ends were cut back, 4 bases at V and 4 bases at J, with 17 bases in the middle. The CDR3 here is CASSLKRTAPTGELFF. The CDR3 region has the DNA TGCGCCAGCAGCCTGAAGAGGACAGCCCCCACCGGGGAGCTGTTTTTT.

The chain uses TRBV28 and TRBJ2-6; TRBD1 might be the D (5 bases). The CDR3 spans 17 residues. Trimming removed 1 base from V and 0 bases from J, with 10 bases in between. Germline lookup yields CDR1 MDHEN and CDR2 SYDVKM. CDR3 DNA: TGTGCCAGCAGTTTATCTAGACAGAGCTCTGGGGCCAACGTCCTGACTTTC. It is translated as CASSLSRQSSGANVLTF.

The genes are TRBV3-1 (or the pseudogene TRBV3-2) and TRBJ1-5, with D possibly TRBD1 on 6 matching bases. Trimming pared 0 bases from V and 6 bases from J, leaving 12 bases between. The CDR3 contains 15 residues. Germline CDR1 LGHDT, CDR2 YNNKEL (reference sequence). CDR3 region: CASSQDYRGLQPQHF. CDR3 in DNA: TGTGCCAGCAGCCAAGATTATCGGGGGCTTCAGCCCCAGCATTTT.

This clone has just a few counts. The same CDR3 also results from other DNA sequences found in this sample. The V and J genes are TRBV5-5 and TRBJ1-2; D gene uncertain. Looked up from germline, CDR1 is SGHKS and CDR2 is YYEKEE (reference sequence). Trimming removed 2 bases from V and 2 bases from J, with 10 bases in between. CDR3 size: 14 residues. The CDR3 DNA is TGTGCCAGCAGCTTCCTAGGAGAGAACTATGGCTACACCTTC. Translated: CASSFLGENYGYTF.

This clone was detected only a few times. This chain connects TRBV27 to TRBJ2-2; 8 positions agree with TRBD1. The CDR3 consists of 19 residues. J was trimmed by 1 base and V by 0 bases; bases with no gene match: 10. Germline CDR1 is MNHEY and CDR2 is SMNVEV (reference sequence). The CDR3 loop is CASSLSISPDRGNTGELFF. The CDR3 coding sequence is TGTGCCAGCAGTTTATCAATATCCCCCGACAGGGGGAACACCGGGGAGCTGTTTTTT.

V usage is TRBV5-4 and J usage is TRBJ2-7; D may be TRBD1 or TRBD2 (7 bases each). CDR1 SGHNT and CDR2 YYREEE come from the germline V gene (reference sequence). This CDR3 spans 13 amino acids. The germline V and J ends were trimmed by 5 bases and 6 bases, with 15 bases remaining between them. CDR3 nucleotides: TGTGCCAGCAGTCGACAGGGAGGGTCCGAGCAGTACTTC. It specifies CASSRQGGSEQYF.

The chain combines TRBV3-1 (or the pseudogene TRBV3-2) with TRBJ1-6; TRBD1 is a possible D gene (5 bases). The germline V gene encodes CDR1 LGHDT and CDR2 YNNKEL (reference sequence). V was cut by 1 base and J by 8 bases, with 9 bases left in between. The CDR3 has 14 amino acids. The CDR3 spells CASSQGVTDSPLHF. CDR3 nucleotides: TGTGCCAGCAGCCAAGGAGTGACAGATTCACCCCTCCACTTT.

This chain connects TRBV5-6 to TRBJ2-1; D uncertain. CDR3 length equals 11 residues. The germline V gene encodes CDR1 SGHDT and CDR2 YYEEEE. V was shortened by 9 bases and J by 8 bases, with 12 bases between the two germline ends. CDR3 loop: CATKTPDEQFF. CDR3 DNA: TGTGCCACCAAGACTCCAGATGAGCAGTTCTTC. The full variable domain, in which reference TRBV5-6 and TRBJ2-1 provide the parts outside the CDR3, is DAGVTQSPTHLIKTRGQQVTLRCSPKSGHDTVSWYQQALGQGPQFIFQYYEEEERQRGNFPDRFSGHQFPNYSSELNVNALLLGDSALYLCATKTPDEQFFGPGTRLTVL.

The rearrangement uses TRBV4-2 and TRBJ1-3; D is possibly TRBD1 (5 bases). This CDR3 contains 21 residues. The V end lost 0 bases, the J end lost 0 bases, and 24 bases lay between the germline ends. The germline gives CDR1 LGHNA, CDR2 YNFKEQ. CDR3 loop: CASSQDIPVVGGSYSGNTIYF. For the CDR3, the DNA is TGTGCCAGCAGCCAAGATATCCCCGTCGTGGGGGGATCCTACTCTGGAAACACCATATATTTT.

This clone showed up just once. The V and J genes are TRBV2 and TRBJ1-5; D gene unclear. The CDR3 spans 16 residues. Trimming took off 2 bases at V and 1 base at J, with 12 bases between the two ends. Germline loops: CDR1 SNHLY, CDR2 FYNNEI. CDR3 amino acids: CASSEQVIGSNQPQHF. In DNA form, the CDR3 reads TGTGCCAGCAGTGAACAGGTAATAGGGAGCAATCAGCCCCAGCATTTT.

The chain joins TRBV24-1 to TRBJ1-5; D is ambiguous. The CDR3 has 13 residues. V was shortened by 5 bases and J by 9 bases, with 13 bases between the two germline ends. Germline assignment: CDR1 KGHDR and CDR2 SFDVKD. DNA of the CDR3: TGTGCCACCAGTGCTAGGAAGGGAGGGCCCCAGCATTTT. This gives the protein CATSARKGGPQHF.

This clone was detected once. The J gene is TRBJ2-7, the V gene TRBV5-1; 15 positions match TRBD2. CDR3 length: 16 residues. V shed 4 bases, J shed 7 bases, and the junction held 9 bases outside the gene matches. Germline V gene lookup returns CDR1 SGHRS and CDR2 YFSETQ. The CDR3: CASSMGLAGGEEEQYF. CDR3 nucleotides: TGCGCCAGCAGCATGGGACTAGCGGGAGGAGAGGAAGAGCAGTACTTC.

This chain joins TRBV10-1 and TRBJ1-2; the D is unclear. The germline CDR1 and CDR2 sequences are WNHNN and SYGVQD (reference sequence). The CDR3 sequence is 13 residues long. V dropped 2 bases and J dropped 8 bases, with 12 bases sitting between them. The CDR3 coding sequence is TGCGCCAGCAGTGAGATGGTCTCCTGGGGCTACACCTTC. It is translated as CASSEMVSWGYTF.

The rearrangement links TRBV5-4 to TRBJ1-2; 12 bases line up with TRBD1. The CDR3 contains 15 residues. Per the germline V gene, CDR1 is SGHNT and CDR2 is YYREEE (reference sequence). With V trimmed by 4 bases and J by 3 bases, 4 bases remained unmatched. The CDR3 sequence is CASSGGQGAYYGYTF. The CDR3 region has the DNA TGTGCCAGCAGCGGGGGACAGGGGGCTTACTATGGCTACACCTTC.

The chain links TRBV27 to TRBJ1-6; 7 bases line up with TRBD1. CDR1 is MNHEY and CDR2 is SMNVEV in the germline V gene (reference sequence). The length of the CDR3 is 14 residues. Trimming removed 1 base from V and 7 bases from J; junction bases left unmatched: 1. The CDR3, as DNA: TGTGCCAGCAGTTTATACAGGGGAAATTCACCCCTCCACTTT. It codes for CASSLYRGNSPLHF.

In DNA, the CDR3 is TGTGCCAGCAGCACTCAACAGGGGAACACTGAAGCTTTCTTT. Encoded protein: CASSTQQGNTEAFF. V usage is TRBV7-9 and J usage is TRBJ1-1; perhaps TRBD1 as D (6 bases). This CDR3 is built from 14 residues. Germline V CDR1 and CDR2: SEHNR, FQNEAQ (reference sequence). V was shortened by 5 bases and J by 1 base, with 11 bases between the two germline ends.

The chain has TRBV6-6 and TRBJ2-2; weak D call: TRBD2 (5 bases). The CDR3 runs to 13 residues. Germline V gene data show CDR1 as MNHNY and CDR2 as SVGAGI (reference sequence). V lost 8 bases and J lost 2, with 9 bases in between. Here the CDR3 DNA reads TGTGCCAGCTCCTGGACTAACACCGGGGAGCTGTTTTTT. Translation gives CASSWTNTGELFF.

V gene TRBV30 combines with J gene TRBJ2-4; maybe TRBD2 (6 bases). The length of the CDR3 is 14 residues. Germline V gene sequence: CDR1 GTSNPN, CDR2 SVGIG (reference sequence). V dropped 2 bases and J dropped 7 bases, with 15 bases sitting between them. The DNA for the CDR3 is TGTGCCTGGAGTCCCCGGGGGAGCGGCAACATTCAGTACTTC. Translation: CAWSPRGSGNIQYF.

This chain's CDR3 is CASSLTSGRGGELFF. The CDR3 bases are TGTGCCAGCAGTTTGACTAGCGGGAGAGGCGGGGAGCTGTTTTTT. The chain uses TRBV6-5 and TRBJ2-2; 12 bases align to TRBD2. CDR3 length equals 15 residues. Germline V gene lookup returns CDR1 MNHEY and CDR2 SVGAGI. The junction had 4 bases not matched to a gene; V was cut back by 4 bases and J by 7 bases.

This sequence joins TRBV16 and TRBJ1-1, with no clear D. Germline lookup yields CDR1 KGHSY and CDR2 FQNENV. This CDR3 comprises 15 residues. Trimming removed 0 bases from V and 1 base from J, with 9 bases in between. CDR3 sequence reads: CASSQSGQSNTEAFF. As DNA, the CDR3 is TGTGCCAGCAGCCAATCGGGCCAGTCGAACACTGAAGCTTTCTTT.

The chain has TRBV5-1 and TRBJ2-7; D might be TRBD1 (5 bases). The CDR3 spans 14 residues. Between the trimmed V and J ends, which lost 6 bases and 4 bases, there was a span of 17 bases. Germline V gene lookup returns CDR1 SGHRS and CDR2 YFSETQ. In DNA form, the CDR3 reads TGCGCCAGCACCATGGGGCAGGGTGGATACGAGCAGTACTTC. Translating gives CASTMGQGGYEQYF. Based on the CDR3 plus reference TRBV5-1 and TRBJ2-7, the full variable domain is KAGVTQTPRYLIKTRGQQVTLSCSPISGHRSVSWYQQTPGQGLQFLFEYFSETQRNKGNFPGRFSGRQFSNSRSEMNVSTLELGDSALYLCASTMGQGGYEQYFGPGTRLTVT.

This chain links TRBV10-3 with TRBJ1-2; D not resolved. Germline values: CDR1 ENHRY, CDR2 SYGVKD. This CDR3 is 12 amino acids long. Trimming left V 2 bases short and J 4 bases short, with 5 bases between. Here the CDR3 DNA reads TGTGCCATCAGTGAGACGTTCTATGGCTACACCTTC. It codes for CAISETFYGYTF.

This clone was seen only a few times. This chain uses TRBV4-1 with TRBJ2-1; D is possibly TRBD1 or TRBD2 (6 bases each). This CDR3 has 18 amino acids. V dropped 1 base and J dropped 0 bases, with 16 bases sitting between them. Germline values: CDR1 MGHRA, CDR2 YSYEKL. The CDR3 sequence is CASSQGRIGGSSYNEQFF. The CDR3, as DNA: TGCGCCAGCAGCCAAGGGAGGATAGGGGGGAGCTCCTACAATGAGCAGTTCTTC.

The V and J genes are TRBV24-1 and TRBJ1-2; D uncertain. The CDR3 consists of 23 residues. V was shortened by 3 bases and J by 4 bases, with 38 bases between the two germline ends. The germline CDR1 and CDR2 sequences are KGHDR and SFDVKD. CDR3 sequence: CATSDTITRCACSPGPVGYGYTF. CDR3 nucleotide sequence: TGTGCCACCAGTGATACAATCACCCGGTGCGCCTGTAGTCCGGGCCCAGTGGGCTATGGCTACACCTTC.

The gene calls are TRBV3-1 (or the pseudogene TRBV3-2) and TRBJ2-5, with 7 bases matching TRBD1. CDR3 length: 15 residues. Trimming cost V 3 bases and J 6 bases; bases outside gene matches: 10. The germline CDR1 and CDR2 sequences are LGHDT and YNNKEL (reference sequence). The chain's CDR3 is CASSHRGGVAQTQYF. CDR3 coding DNA: TGTGCCAGCAGCCACAGAGGGGGCGTCGCTCAGACCCAGTACTTC.

The chain combines TRBV7-8 with TRBJ1-4; 7 bases map to TRBD1. Germline V lookup: CDR1 SGHVS, CDR2 FQNEAQ. Germline trimming cut 1 base from V and 0 bases from J; bases unmatched to any gene: 5. This CDR3 has 17 amino acids. CDR3 residues: CASSLGRTGATNEKLFF. The CDR3 coding sequence is TGTGCCAGCAGCTTAGGGAGAACAGGGGCAACTAATGAAAAACTGTTTTTT.